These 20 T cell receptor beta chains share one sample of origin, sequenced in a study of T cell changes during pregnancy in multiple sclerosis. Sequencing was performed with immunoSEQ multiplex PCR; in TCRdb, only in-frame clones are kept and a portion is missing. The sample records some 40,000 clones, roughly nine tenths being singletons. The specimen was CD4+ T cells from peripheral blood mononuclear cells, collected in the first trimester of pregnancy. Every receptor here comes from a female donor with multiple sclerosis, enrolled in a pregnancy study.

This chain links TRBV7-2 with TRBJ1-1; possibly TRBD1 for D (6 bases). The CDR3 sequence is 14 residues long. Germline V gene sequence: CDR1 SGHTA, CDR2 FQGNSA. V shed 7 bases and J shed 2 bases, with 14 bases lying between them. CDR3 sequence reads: CASTQDRYNTEAFF. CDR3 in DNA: TGTGCCAGCACCCAGGACAGATACAACACTGAAGCTTTCTTT.

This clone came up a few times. The CDR3 nucleotides are TGTGCCATCAGGGGACAGGGAGAGGGCTACACCTTC. Protein sequence: CAIRGQGEGYTF. V gene TRBV10-3 combines with J gene TRBJ1-2; 9 nucleotides line up with TRBD1. V was clipped by 6 bases and J by 8 bases; unmatched bases: 4. The CDR3 extends over 12 amino acids. CDR1 is ENHRY and CDR2 is SYGVKD in the germline V gene.

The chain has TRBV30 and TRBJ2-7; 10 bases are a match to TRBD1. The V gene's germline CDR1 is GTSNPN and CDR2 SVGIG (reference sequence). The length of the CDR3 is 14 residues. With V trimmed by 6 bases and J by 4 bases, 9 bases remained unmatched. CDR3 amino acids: CACRPTGGRYEQYF. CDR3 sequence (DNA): TGTGCCTGCCGACCGACAGGGGGCCGATACGAGCAGTACTTC.

This chain's CDR3 is CASSPRAGPNTEAFF. The CDR3 region has the DNA TGTGCCAGCTCACCTAGGGCAGGGCCCAACACTGAAGCTTTCTTT. The rearrangement links TRBV18 to TRBJ1-1, with a weak D call TRBD1 (5 bases). V gave up 3 bases and J gave up 2 bases, with 13 bases separating them. Looked up from germline, CDR1 is KGHSH and CDR2 is LQKENI. This CDR3 is built from 15 residues.

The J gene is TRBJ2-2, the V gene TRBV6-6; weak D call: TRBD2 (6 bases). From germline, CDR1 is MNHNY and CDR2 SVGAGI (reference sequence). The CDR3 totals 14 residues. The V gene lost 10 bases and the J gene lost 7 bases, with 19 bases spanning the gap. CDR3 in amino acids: CAILGGGVGGELFF. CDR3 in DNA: TGTGCCATCTTAGGTGGCGGGGTGGGCGGGGAGCTGTTTTTT.

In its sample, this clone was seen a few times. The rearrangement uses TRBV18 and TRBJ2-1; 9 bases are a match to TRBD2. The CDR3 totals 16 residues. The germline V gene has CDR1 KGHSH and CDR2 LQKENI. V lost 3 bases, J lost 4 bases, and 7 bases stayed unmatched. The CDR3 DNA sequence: TGTGCCAGCTCACCGGGGCTAGCGGGGAAGTACAATGAGCAGTTCTTC. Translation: CASSPGLAGKYNEQFF.

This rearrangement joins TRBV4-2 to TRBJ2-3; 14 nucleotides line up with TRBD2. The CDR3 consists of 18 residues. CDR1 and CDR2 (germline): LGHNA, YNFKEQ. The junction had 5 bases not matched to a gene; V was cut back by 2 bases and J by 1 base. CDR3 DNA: TGTGCCAGCAGCCAACTCGGACTAGCGGGGGGAGGCACAGATACGCAGTATTTT. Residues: CASSQLGLAGGGTDTQYF.

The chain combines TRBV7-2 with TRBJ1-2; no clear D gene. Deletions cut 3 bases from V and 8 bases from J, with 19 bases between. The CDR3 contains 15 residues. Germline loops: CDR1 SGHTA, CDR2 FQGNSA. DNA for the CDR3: TGTGCCAGCAGCTTGTCTGAACAGAATATTCAAGGCTACACCTTC. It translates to CASSLSEQNIQGYTF.

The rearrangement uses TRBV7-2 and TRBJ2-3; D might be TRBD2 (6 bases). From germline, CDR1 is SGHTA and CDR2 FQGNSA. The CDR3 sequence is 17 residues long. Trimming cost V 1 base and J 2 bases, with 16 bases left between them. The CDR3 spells CASSLVAGGDFTDTQYF. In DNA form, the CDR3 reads TGTGCCAGCAGCTTAGTGGCCGGAGGGGACTTCACAGATACGCAGTATTTT.

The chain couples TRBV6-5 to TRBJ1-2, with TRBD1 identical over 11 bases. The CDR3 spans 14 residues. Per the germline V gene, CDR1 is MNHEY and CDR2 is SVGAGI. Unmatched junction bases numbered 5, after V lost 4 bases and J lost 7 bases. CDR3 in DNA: TGTGCCAGCAGTTCCTCCGGGACAGGGGGTGGCTACACCTTC. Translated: CASSSSGTGGGYTF.

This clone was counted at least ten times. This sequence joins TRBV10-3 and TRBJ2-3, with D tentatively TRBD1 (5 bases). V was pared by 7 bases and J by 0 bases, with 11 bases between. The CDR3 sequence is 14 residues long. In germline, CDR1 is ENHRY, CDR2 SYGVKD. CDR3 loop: CAIKGAFSTDTQYF. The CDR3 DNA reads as TGTGCCATCAAAGGGGCCTTTAGCACAGATACGCAGTATTTT.

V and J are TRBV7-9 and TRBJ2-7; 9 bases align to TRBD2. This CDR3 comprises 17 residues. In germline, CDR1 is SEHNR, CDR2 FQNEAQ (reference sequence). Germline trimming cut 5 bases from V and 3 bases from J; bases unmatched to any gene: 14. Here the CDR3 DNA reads TGTGCCAGCAGCGTACGCGCGTTGGCTAGCGGGGTCTACGAGCAGTACTTC. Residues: CASSVRALASGVYEQYF.

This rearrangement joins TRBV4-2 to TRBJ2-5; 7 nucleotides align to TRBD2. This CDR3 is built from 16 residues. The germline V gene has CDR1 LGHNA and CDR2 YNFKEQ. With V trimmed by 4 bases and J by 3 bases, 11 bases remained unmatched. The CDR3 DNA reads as TGTGCCAGCAGCCCCGGAGACGGACTAGGGAAAGAGACCCAGTACTTC. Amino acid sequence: CASSPGDGLGKETQYF.

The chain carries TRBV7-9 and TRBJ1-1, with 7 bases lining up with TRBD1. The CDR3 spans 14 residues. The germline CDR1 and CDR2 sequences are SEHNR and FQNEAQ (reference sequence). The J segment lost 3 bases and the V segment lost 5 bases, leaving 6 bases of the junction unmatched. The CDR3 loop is CASSRTGEDTEAFF. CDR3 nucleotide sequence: TGTGCCAGCAGCCGGACAGGTGAGGACACTGAAGCTTTCTTT. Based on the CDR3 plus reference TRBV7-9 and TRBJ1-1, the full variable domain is DTGVSQNPRHKITKRGQNVTFRCDPISEHNRLYWYRQTLGQGPEFLTYFQNEAQLEKSRLLSDRFSAERPKGSFSTLEIQRTEQGDSAMYLCASSRTGEDTEAFFGQGTRLTVV.

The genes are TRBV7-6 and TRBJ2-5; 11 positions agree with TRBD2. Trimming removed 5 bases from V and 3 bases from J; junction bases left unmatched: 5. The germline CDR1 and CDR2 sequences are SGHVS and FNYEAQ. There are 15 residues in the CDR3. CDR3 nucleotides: TGTGCCAGCAGCCCCCTGACTAGCGGGGAAGAGACCCAGTACTTC. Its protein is CASSPLTSGEETQYF.

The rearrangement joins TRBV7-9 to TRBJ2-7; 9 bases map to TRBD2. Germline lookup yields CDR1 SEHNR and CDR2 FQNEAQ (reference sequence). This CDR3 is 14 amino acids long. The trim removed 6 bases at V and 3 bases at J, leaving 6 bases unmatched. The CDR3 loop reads CASRQASGVYEQYF. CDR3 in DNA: TGTGCCAGCAGGCAGGCTAGCGGGGTCTACGAGCAGTACTTC.

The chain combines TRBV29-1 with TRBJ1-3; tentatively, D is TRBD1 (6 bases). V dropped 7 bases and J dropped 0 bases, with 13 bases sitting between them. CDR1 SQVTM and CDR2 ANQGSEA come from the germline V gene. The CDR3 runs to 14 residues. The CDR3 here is CSAGGRYSGNTIYF. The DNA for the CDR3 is TGCAGCGCGGGGGGCAGGTACTCTGGAAACACCATATATTTT.

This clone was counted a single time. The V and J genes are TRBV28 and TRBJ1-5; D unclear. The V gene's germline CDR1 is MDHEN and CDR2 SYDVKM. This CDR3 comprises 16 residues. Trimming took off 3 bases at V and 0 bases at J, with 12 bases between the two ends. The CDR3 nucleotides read TGTGCCAGCAGTTTTAAGAGTTATTATAGCAATCAGCCCCAGCATTTT. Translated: CASSFKSYYSNQPQHF.

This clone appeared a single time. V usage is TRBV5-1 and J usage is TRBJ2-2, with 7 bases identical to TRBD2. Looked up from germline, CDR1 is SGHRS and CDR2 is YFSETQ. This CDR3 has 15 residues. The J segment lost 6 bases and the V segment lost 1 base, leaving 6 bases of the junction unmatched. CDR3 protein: CASSLLTSQAGELFF. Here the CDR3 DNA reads TGCGCCAGCAGCTTGCTGACTAGCCAAGCCGGGGAGCTGTTTTTT.

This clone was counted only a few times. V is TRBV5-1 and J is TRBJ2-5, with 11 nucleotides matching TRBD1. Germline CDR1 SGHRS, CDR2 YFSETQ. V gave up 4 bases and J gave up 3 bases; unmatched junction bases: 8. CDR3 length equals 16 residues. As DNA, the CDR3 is TGCGCCAGCAGCCGTCAACCGGGACAGGGGGAAGAGACCCAGTACTTC. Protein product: CASSRQPGQGEETQYF.